The 27 T cell receptor beta chains below come from one sample, sequenced in a study of shared clonotypes between healthy human individuals. Repertoires were generated with immunoSEQ multiplex PCR, while TCRdb's copy carries only in-frame clones and drops some. In the table there are approximately 1,500,000 clones, about 96% of which are singletons. The specimen was naive CD4+ T cells sorted from blood. Noted subset: CD45RA+ positively selected. Receptors originate from a man aged 25-45 years in good health.

This clone was found once. The same CDR3 is also encoded by other DNA sequences in this sample. The rearrangement joins TRBV18 to TRBJ2-5, with D possibly TRBD2 on 6 matching bases. The CDR3 is made up of 12 amino acids. Trimming removed 2 bases at V and 5 bases at J, with 6 bases between. From germline, CDR1 is KGHSH and CDR2 LQKENI. In DNA, the CDR3 is TGTGCCAGCTCACCAGGGAGGGAGACCCAGTACTTC. Encoded protein: CASSPGRETQYF.

V gene TRBV2 combines with J gene TRBJ2-3, with TRBD2 matching over 7 bases. The CDR3 sequence is 14 residues long. CDR1 SNHLY and CDR2 FYNNEI come from the germline V gene. The J segment lost 11 bases and the V segment lost 0 bases, leaving 8 bases of the junction unmatched. For the CDR3, the DNA is TGTGCCAGCAGTGAAGCGCTGGCGGGGGATGGGCAGTATTTT. It codes for CASSEALAGDGQYF.

Concerning this clone itself: This CDR3 is also generated by other DNA sequences in the sample. The chain employs TRBV11-2 and TRBJ2-1; D assignment may be TRBD1 or TRBD2 (5 bases each). CDR1 and CDR2 (germline): SGHAT, FQNNGV. The CDR3 sequence is 15 residues long. V lost 1 base, J lost 0 bases, and 7 bases lay in between. The CDR3 DNA follows: TGTGCCAGCAGCTTAGCAGGGAGCTCCTACAATGAGCAGTTCTTC. It translates to CASSLAGSSYNEQFF.

The rearrangement links TRBV29-1 to TRBJ2-3; 8 bases fit TRBD1. Germline-derived CDR1 and CDR2 are SQVTM and ANQGSEA. The V gene end was trimmed by 5 bases and the J gene end by 0 bases; junction bases not matched to a gene: 7. CDR3 length: 15 amino acids. The CDR3 reads CSVMTGVISTDTQYF. The CDR3 DNA reads TGCAGCGTTATGACAGGGGTTATTAGCACAGATACGCAGTATTTT.

As concerns this clone: The same CDR3 is also encoded by other DNA sequences in this sample. This chain connects TRBV5-1 to TRBJ1-4, with 8 bases aligning to TRBD1. The germline V gene encodes CDR1 SGHRS and CDR2 YFSETQ. V was clipped by 1 base and J by 6 bases; unmatched bases: 5. The length of the CDR3 is 15 residues. In nucleotides, the CDR3 is TGCGCCAGCAGCTTGAGCGGGACAGGTGATGAAAAACTGTTTTTT. Its protein product is CASSLSGTGDEKLFF.

The chain combines TRBV5-1 with TRBJ1-5; D possibly corresponds to TRBD1 (6 bases). V was pared by 3 bases and J by 0 bases, with 10 bases between. The CDR3 runs 15 residues. The germline gives CDR1 SGHRS, CDR2 YFSETQ. The CDR3 DNA sequence: TGCGCCAGCAGCTCGACAGGAGGTAGCAATCAGCCCCAGCATTTT. Its translation is CASSSTGGSNQPQHF.

The V and J genes are TRBV5-1 and TRBJ2-1; 8 positions match TRBD1. CDR3 length equals 15 residues. V trimming: 2 bases; J trimming: 7 bases; junction bases outside the gene matches: 8. Germline CDR1 reads SGHRS; CDR2 reads YFSETQ. The CDR3 DNA sequence: TGCGCCAGCAGCTTTTCCGGACAGGGTTTAAATGAGCAGTTCTTC. This translates into CASSFSGQGLNEQFF.

This chain links TRBV11-3 with TRBJ2-5, with 9 bases matching TRBD2. V shed 4 bases and J 1 base; nucleotides not matched to a gene: 1. Per germline, CDR1 SGHNT and CDR2 YENEEA. The CDR3 has 14 amino acids. The DNA of the CDR3 is TGTGCCAGCAGCTCGACTAGCGGCCAAGAGACCCAGTACTTC. It codes for CASSSTSGQETQYF.

V and J are TRBV7-3 and TRBJ2-1, with TRBD2 matching over 13 bases. The V gene end was trimmed by 5 bases and the J gene end by 5 bases; junction bases not matched to a gene: 3. The CDR3 runs 15 residues. Germline CDR1 is SGHTA and CDR2 is FQGTGA. CDR3 protein: CASSGGLAGNNEQFF. The CDR3 DNA reads as TGTGCCAGCAGCGGGGGACTAGCGGGGAACAATGAGCAGTTCTTC.

The chain is built from TRBV5-4 and TRBJ1-2; D is perhaps TRBD1 (5 bases). V shed 6 bases and J shed 4 bases, with 16 bases lying between them. Looked up from germline, CDR1 is SGHNT and CDR2 is YYREEE (reference sequence). The CDR3 runs 14 residues. Here the CDR3 reads CASTSGGVTYGYTF. The CDR3 DNA is TGTGCCAGCACCTCGGGAGGGGTGACCTATGGCTACACCTTC.

The rearrangement links TRBV5-1 to TRBJ1-3, with a weak D call TRBD1 (6 bases). Trimming stripped 7 bases from V and 3 bases from J, with 11 bases between. CDR3 size: 13 residues. Germline values: CDR1 SGHRS, CDR2 YFSETQ. The CDR3 DNA follows: TGCGCCAGCGCAGCAGGGGATGGAAACACCATATATTTT. This encodes CASAAGDGNTIYF. Combining the CDR3 with reference TRBV5-1 and TRBJ1-3 gives the whole variable domain KAGVTQTPRYLIKTRGQQVTLSCSPISGHRSVSWYQQTPGQGLQFLFEYFSETQRNKGNFPGRFSGRQFSNSRSEMNVSTLELGDSALYLCASAAGDGNTIYFGEGSWLTVV.

The chain combines TRBV2 with TRBJ2-7; unclear D gene. Between the trimmed V and J ends, which lost 10 bases and 2 bases, there was a span of 9 bases. The CDR3 has 11 amino acids. The germline V gene has CDR1 SNHLY and CDR2 FYNNEI. In nucleotides, the CDR3 is TGTGCCACCTCCCCTACCTACGAGCAGTACTTC. Its translation: CATSPTYEQYF.

The chain is built from TRBV10-3 and TRBJ2-7; D gene unclear. Trimming removed 9 bases from V and 2 bases from J, with 14 bases in between. The germline CDR1 and CDR2 sequences are ENHRY and SYGVKD. This CDR3 region has 13 residues. DNA for the CDR3: TGTGCCATAAGGACGGACCGCACCTACGAGCAGTACTTC. It encodes CAIRTDRTYEQYF.

This chain uses TRBV27 with TRBJ2-7; D perhaps matches TRBD2 (6 bases). V dropped 3 bases and J dropped 0 bases, with 12 bases sitting between them. CDR3 length: 15 residues. Germline V gives CDR1 MNHEY, CDR2 SMNVEV (reference sequence). This chain's CDR3 is CASSFMGLSSYEQYF. CDR3 DNA: TGTGCCAGCAGTTTTATGGGACTCAGCTCCTACGAGCAGTACTTC.

This clone was recorded once. The chain combines TRBV2 with TRBJ2-3, with TRBD2 matching over 9 bases. The CDR3 has 16 residues. V was pared by 3 bases and J by 4 bases, with 8 bases of the junction left unmatched. Germline V gene data show CDR1 as SNHLY and CDR2 as FYNNEI. CDR3 amino acids: CASSDESGRSADTQYF. The CDR3, as DNA: TGTGCCAGCAGTGATGAGAGCGGGAGGTCCGCAGATACGCAGTATTTT.

The rearrangement links TRBV5-4 to TRBJ2-7; TRBD2 agrees at 10 bases. The CDR3 loop spans 15 amino acids. The V segment lost 1 base and the J segment 3 bases; nucleotides outside the gene matches: 4. In germline, CDR1 is SGHNT, CDR2 YYREEE (reference sequence). In DNA form, the CDR3 reads TGTGCCAGCAGCTTGAGCGCTAGCGGGAGCTACGAGCAGTACTTC. This encodes CASSLSASGSYEQYF.

The chain is built from TRBV10-3 and TRBJ2-6; D call uncertain. Germline CDR1 ENHRY, CDR2 SYGVKD. CDR3 length equals 17 residues. V lost 3 bases and J lost 2, with 14 bases in between. CDR3 coding DNA: TGTGCCATCAGTGATAAGGTACAGCTGGCTGGGGCCAACGTCCTGACTTTC. Protein: CAISDKVQLAGANVLTF.

The genes are TRBV10-3 and TRBJ2-1; 8 bases are a match to TRBD2. V dropped 4 bases and J dropped 5; count of bases not matched to a gene: 7. Germline CDR1 and CDR2: ENHRY and SYGVKD. CDR3 length: 15 amino acids. CDR3 loop: CAISGHTSGNNEQFF. The CDR3 DNA sequence: TGTGCCATCAGTGGTCATACTAGCGGAAACAATGAGCAGTTCTTC.

This clone was found once. The rearrangement uses TRBV10-1 and TRBJ2-2; a weak D match, TRBD2 (6 bases). Germline lookup yields CDR1 WNHNN and CDR2 SYGVQD (reference sequence). The V end lost 6 bases, the J end lost 5 bases, and 16 bases lay between the germline ends. This CDR3 has 15 amino acids. The CDR3: CASSSTRLGTGELFF. The CDR3 region has the DNA TGCGCCAGCAGCTCTACCCGACTAGGAACCGGGGAGCTGTTTTTT.

The genes are TRBV19 and TRBJ2-1, with a tentative D call TRBD1 (5 bases). V shed 4 bases and J shed 2 bases, with 12 bases lying between them. The length of the CDR3 is 15 residues. Germline V gene lookup returns CDR1 LNHDA and CDR2 SQIVND (reference sequence). DNA of the CDR3: TGTGCCAGTAGTACCTCCTTACAGGCCTACAATGAGCAGTTCTTC. Protein sequence: CASSTSLQAYNEQFF.

V and J are TRBV5-1 and TRBJ2-2, with D perhaps matching TRBD2 (6 bases). This CDR3 comprises 17 residues. Looked up from germline, CDR1 is SGHRS and CDR2 is YFSETQ. Trimming took off 0 bases at V and 1 base at J, with 13 bases between the two ends. In DNA, the CDR3 is TGCGCCAGCAGCTTGGTCCCGGTTAGCGGGAACACCGGGGAGCTGTTTTTT. As protein: CASSLVPVSGNTGELFF.

The gene calls are TRBV18 and TRBJ2-1, with 9 bases identical to TRBD1. With V trimmed by 3 bases and J by 4 bases, 7 bases remained unmatched. From germline, CDR1 is KGHSH and CDR2 LQKENI. There are 16 residues in the CDR3. The CDR3 DNA reads TGTGCCAGCTCACCCCTACAGGGGGCGAGGTACAATGAGCAGTTCTTC. Its translation is CASSPLQGARYNEQFF.

The chain joins TRBV5-1 to TRBJ1-1, with no clear D. The CDR3 has 12 residues. V was shortened by 3 bases and J by 1 base, with 4 bases between the two germline ends. Germline assignment: CDR1 SGHRS and CDR2 YFSETQ. In DNA form, the CDR3 reads TGCGCCAGCAGCTCAACGAACACTGAAGCTTTCTTT. Amino acid sequence: CASSSTNTEAFF.

The chain combines TRBV6-6 with TRBJ2-1; 8 bases line up with TRBD2. The J segment lost 5 bases and the V segment lost 2 bases, leaving 8 bases of the junction unmatched. The CDR3 loop spans 16 amino acids. Germline CDR1 and CDR2: MNHNY and SVGAGI (reference sequence). The DNA for the CDR3 is TGTGCCAGCAGTTACAACACAGCGGGAGTCAACAATGAGCAGTTCTTC. It specifies CASSYNTAGVNNEQFF.

The rearrangement joins TRBV28 to TRBJ2-1, with a tentative D call TRBD2 (6 bases). This CDR3 contains 15 residues. The V gene's germline CDR1 is MDHEN and CDR2 SYDVKM. The V end lost 3 bases, the J end lost 4 bases, and 13 bases lay between the germline ends. Written as DNA, the CDR3 is TGTGCCAGCAGTTTGCCGGGGGTATTATACAATGAGCAGTTCTTC. Protein product: CASSLPGVLYNEQFF.

The chain uses TRBV18 and TRBJ1-4, with D uncertain. This CDR3 is built from 18 residues. Trimming shortened V by 4 bases and J by 2 bases, and 20 bases separated the two germline ends. Germline lookup yields CDR1 KGHSH and CDR2 LQKENI. In DNA, the CDR3 is TGTGCCAGCTCACAGGTCGAAGTAGTGGGGTTCACTAATGAAAAACTGTTTTTT. It is translated as CASSQVEVVGFTNEKLFF.

The CDR3 DNA reads as TGCGCCAGCAGCTTCGGAGGTTCGGACTATGGCTACACCTTC. This codes for CASSFGGSDYGYTF. The V gene is TRBV5-1, the J gene TRBJ1-2; D unresolved. CDR1 and CDR2 from the germline V gene are SGHRS and YFSETQ. The CDR3 sequence is 14 residues long. The germline V and J ends were trimmed by 2 bases and 3 bases, with 11 bases remaining between them. The full variable domain, completed using reference TRBV5-1 and TRBJ1-2, is KAGVTQTPRYLIKTRGQQVTLSCSPISGHRSVSWYQQTPGQGLQFLFEYFSETQRNKGNFPGRFSGRQFSNSRSEMNVSTLELGDSALYLCASSFGGSDYGYTFGSGTRLTVV.